A single sample is the source of the 16 T cell receptor beta chains below, sequenced in a study of glioma-infiltrating T cells after dendritic cell vaccination. This table comes from immunoSEQ multiplex PCR, and its TCRdb copy is limited to in-frame clones, with some not included. Here the sample spans roughly 90,000 clones, 65% to 90% being singletons. Specimen: blood, collected before dendritic cell vaccination. The receptor set was obtained from a human donor with glioblastoma.

The rearrangement uses TRBV16 and TRBJ2-6; TRBD1 agrees at 9 bases. V was clipped by 5 bases and J by 0 bases; unmatched bases: 5. The germline V gene has CDR1 KGHSY and CDR2 FQNENV. CDR3 length: 17 amino acids. CDR3 DNA: TGTGCCAGCAGCAGACAGGGGGTGATCTCTGGGGCCAACGTCCTGACTTTC. As protein: CASSRQGVISGANVLTF.

The V call is TRBV5-1, the J call TRBJ2-7, with 8 bases fitting TRBD1. Germline trimming cut 2 bases from V and 4 bases from J; bases unmatched to any gene: 11. The CDR3 extends over 16 amino acids. The germline V gene has CDR1 SGHRS and CDR2 YFSETQ. The chain's CDR3 is CASSFLPGQATYEQYF. The CDR3, as DNA: TGCGCCAGCAGCTTTCTACCGGGACAGGCGACTTACGAGCAGTACTTC.

The chain carries TRBV6-6 and TRBJ1-1; possible D gene TRBD1, 6 bases. With 8 bases removed from V and 4 bases from J, the gap between germline ends came to 11 bases. CDR1 is MNHNY, CDR2 SVGAGI, per germline (reference sequence). The CDR3 covers 12 residues. The CDR3 spells CASGGGATEAFF. The CDR3, as DNA: TGTGCCAGCGGCGGGGGGGCCACTGAAGCTTTCTTT.

The genes are TRBV6-5 and TRBJ2-7; a possible D gene is TRBD2 (5 bases). CDR3 length: 16 amino acids. V was clipped by 2 bases and J by 1 base, with 15 bases between them. CDR1 is MNHEY and CDR2 is SVGAGI in the germline V gene. The DNA of the CDR3 is TGTGCCAGCAGTTACGCCCGGGATTACAATTCCTACGAGCAGTACTTC. Residues: CASSYARDYNSYEQYF.

Written as DNA, the CDR3 is TGCGCCAGCAGCCTAGGGACAGGGGAATTGGATGGCTACACCTTC. It codes for CASSLGTGELDGYTF. The rearrangement uses TRBV5-1 and TRBJ1-2; 10 bases align to TRBD1. Germline-derived CDR1 and CDR2 are SGHRS and YFSETQ. This CDR3 is 15 amino acids long. The trim removed 4 bases at V and 6 bases at J, leaving 9 bases unmatched.

The chain is built from TRBV19 and TRBJ2-7; 9 bases are shared with TRBD2. With 3 bases clipped from V and 2 bases from J, the junction kept 2 bases outside the gene matches. In germline, CDR1 is LNHDA, CDR2 SQIVND (reference sequence). This CDR3 comprises 14 residues. CDR3 region: CASSISGSAYEQYF. CDR3 nucleotide sequence: TGTGCCAGTAGTATTAGCGGGAGCGCCTACGAGCAGTACTTC.

The V gene is TRBV29-1, the J gene TRBJ1-1, with 8 positions matching TRBD1. The CDR3 is 18 amino acids. CDR1 is SQVTM, CDR2 ANQGSEA, per germline. V shed 5 bases, J shed 4 bases, and the junction held 21 bases outside the gene matches. The DNA of the CDR3 is TGCAGCGTTCTTGCCGTGACGAAGCAGGGGGCGCTCCCCACTGAAGCTTTCTTT. Translated, it gives CSVLAVTKQGALPTEAFF.

V is TRBV5-1 and J is TRBJ1-2, with 9 bases that match TRBD1. Germline-derived CDR1 and CDR2 are SGHRS and YFSETQ. Germline trimming cut 7 bases from V and 4 bases from J; bases unmatched to any gene: 8. The length of the CDR3 is 14 residues. Here the CDR3 reads CASGETGGSYGYTF. As DNA, the CDR3 is TGCGCCAGCGGCGAGACAGGGGGGAGCTATGGCTACACCTTC. Full variable domain (remainder filled in from reference TRBV5-1 and TRBJ1-2): KAGVTQTPRYLIKTRGQQVTLSCSPISGHRSVSWYQQTPGQGLQFLFEYFSETQRNKGNFPGRFSGRQFSNSRSEMNVSTLELGDSALYLCASGETGGSYGYTFGSGTRLTVV.

The chain links TRBV28 to TRBJ1-4; D not resolved. The CDR3 loop spans 15 amino acids. V lost 3 bases to trimming and J lost 4 bases, with 12 bases between them. The germline V gene encodes CDR1 MDHEN and CDR2 SYDVKM. The CDR3 region is CASSFAALGNEKLFF. In DNA form, the CDR3 reads TGTGCCAGCAGTTTTGCGGCCCTGGGTAATGAAAAACTGTTTTTT.

This chain connects TRBV14 to TRBJ2-2; no clear D. The CDR3 is 12 residues long. Germline CDR1 and CDR2: SGHDN and FVKESK. V lost 1 base and J lost 7, with 4 bases in between. The CDR3, as DNA: TGTGCCAGCAGCCAAGCGGTCGGGGAGCTGTTTTTT. Its translation is CASSQAVGELFF.

The CDR3 DNA sequence: TGTGCCAGCAGTTTCATGGACAGTGCAGATACGCAGTATTTT. The encoded protein is CASSFMDSADTQYF. V usage is TRBV6-5 and J usage is TRBJ2-3, with D possibly TRBD1 on 6 matching bases. Germline V gives CDR1 MNHEY, CDR2 SVGAGI. V was trimmed by 4 bases and J by 4 bases, leaving 12 bases between them. This CDR3 spans 14 amino acids.

The V and J genes are TRBV5-1 and TRBJ2-7, with TRBD2 matching 9 bases. Germline CDR1 and CDR2: SGHRS and YFSETQ. The CDR3 extends over 17 amino acids. With 5 bases clipped from V and 4 bases from J, the junction kept 16 bases outside the gene matches. The CDR3 spells CASRRASGDPLKYEQYF. The CDR3 DNA reads TGCGCCAGCAGGAGGGCTAGCGGGGACCCGCTCAAATACGAGCAGTACTTC.

This clone was observed once. The sample carries other DNA sequences with the same CDR3. Here the CDR3 reads CASSLGQGNQPQHF. CDR3 sequence (DNA): TGTGCCAGCAGCTTGGGGCAGGGAAACCAGCCCCAGCATTTT. This sequence joins TRBV7-9 and TRBJ1-5, with D maybe TRBD1 (5 bases). Trimming left V 3 bases short and J 7 bases short, with 13 bases between. CDR1 is SEHNR and CDR2 is FQNEAQ in the germline V gene (reference sequence). The CDR3 totals 14 residues.

This clone came up a few times. The V call is TRBV9, the J call TRBJ1-2; 7 bases match TRBD1. The germline CDR1 and CDR2 sequences are SGDLS and YYNGEE. The CDR3 totals 13 residues. V was pared by 4 bases and J by 2 bases, with 2 bases of the junction left unmatched. CDR3 sequence: CASSPQGNYGYTF. Written as DNA, the CDR3 is TGTGCCAGCAGCCCACAGGGGAACTATGGCTACACCTTC.

The chain uses TRBV6-1 and TRBJ2-3, with TRBD1 matching 8 bases. Germline V CDR1 and CDR2: MNHNS, SASEGT. The junction had 7 bases not matched to a gene; V was cut back by 6 bases and J by 2 bases. The CDR3 covers 15 residues. CDR3 in amino acids: CASRVGQVNTDTQYF. In nucleotides, the CDR3 is TGTGCCAGCAGGGTGGGACAGGTGAACACAGATACGCAGTATTTT.

The chain uses TRBV5-6 and TRBJ1-1, with D hard to call. Germline V CDR1 and CDR2: SGHDT, YYEEEE. This CDR3 region has 14 residues. V was pared by 4 bases and J by 1 base, with 11 bases between. This CDR3 is CASSPDTSNTEAFF. The CDR3 nucleotides are TGTGCCAGCAGCCCTGACACATCGAACACTGAAGCTTTCTTT.